These 32 T cell receptor beta chains originate from one sample sequenced in a study of cytomegalovirus exposure and HLA in healthy donors. Primers for the PCR totalled 60 Vbeta and 13 Jbeta. Assay: immunoSEQ multiplex PCR; the TCRdb copy retains only in-frame clones and omits some. This sample carries some 150,000 clones, with around 0.79% going to the ten biggest clones. Sequencing was done on a sample of PBMCs. These TCRs come from a woman aged 18-29 years in good health and CMV-seropositive.

The chain recombines TRBV5-1 with TRBJ2-1, with 8 bases that match TRBD2. There are 15 residues in the CDR3. Germline V gives CDR1 SGHRS, CDR2 YFSETQ. V gave up 2 bases and J gave up 5 bases; unmatched junction bases: 6. CDR3: CASSLGGRSNNEQFF. CDR3 coding DNA: TGCGCCAGCAGCTTAGGCGGGAGGTCGAACAATGAGCAGTTCTTC.

The CDR3 nucleotides are TGTGCCATCAGTGAGTTAGGGAGGGGGTACGAGCAGTACTTC. This encodes CAISELGRGYEQYF. This chain connects TRBV10-3 to TRBJ2-7; D is perhaps TRBD2 (7 bases). The germline V gene encodes CDR1 ENHRY and CDR2 SYGVKD. V lost 1 base and J 4 bases, leaving 11 bases between the germline ends. The CDR3 contains 14 residues.

V is TRBV4-3 and J is TRBJ2-1, with 8 bases identical to TRBD2. Germline V lookup: CDR1 LGHNA, CDR2 YSLEER. V lost 3 bases and J lost 3; bases outside the gene matches: 4. The CDR3 runs 15 residues. The CDR3 DNA follows: TGCGCCAGCAGCCACGGGGGGGCCCTCTACAATGAGCAGTTCTTC. Translation gives CASSHGGALYNEQFF.

The chain links TRBV11-2 to TRBJ2-7; 8 nucleotides line up with TRBD1. V gave up 5 bases and J gave up 2 bases; unmatched junction bases: 2. This CDR3 comprises 13 residues. Germline values: CDR1 SGHAT, CDR2 FQNNGV. The CDR3 here is CASSRQGPYEQYF. The CDR3 nucleotides are TGTGCCAGCAGCCGACAGGGGCCCTACGAGCAGTACTTC.

The chain recombines TRBV5-5 with TRBJ1-1; 8 bases agree with TRBD1. Germline CDR1 and CDR2: SGHKS and YYEKEE (reference sequence). Trimming took 4 bases from V and 1 from J; bases not matched to a gene: 6. The CDR3 has 15 amino acids. The CDR3 DNA follows: TGTGCCAGCAGCGGGGCAGGGGGCTGGAACACTGAAGCTTTCTTT. Translating gives CASSGAGGWNTEAFF.

V gene TRBV11-2 combines with J gene TRBJ1-2; tentatively, D is TRBD1 (6 bases). The ends were cut back, 5 bases at V and 7 bases at J, with 14 bases in the middle. CDR1 and CDR2 (germline): SGHAT, FQNNGV. This CDR3 has 13 amino acids. The DNA for the CDR3 is TGTGCCAGCAGCGCTACAGGGATTATTGGCTACACCTTC. Translation: CASSATGIIGYTF.

The genes are TRBV18 and TRBJ1-2, with a possible D match to TRBD1 (5 bases). Germline loops: CDR1 KGHSH, CDR2 LQKENI. The germline V and J ends were trimmed by 2 bases and 2 bases, with 15 bases remaining between them. CDR3 size: 16 residues. CDR3 in amino acids: CASSPTGDSNNYGYTF. In DNA form, the CDR3 reads TGTGCCAGCTCACCAACGGGAGACAGTAACAACTATGGCTACACCTTC.

The gene calls are TRBV7-6 and TRBJ2-3, with a tentative D call TRBD2 (6 bases). This CDR3 contains 15 residues. The germline V gene has CDR1 SGHVS and CDR2 FNYEAQ. Trimming shortened V by 5 bases and J by 2 bases, and 14 bases separated the two germline ends. CDR3 sequence (DNA): TGTGCCAGCAGCCTTCTCGCGGGGATCACAGATACGCAGTATTTT. Residues: CASSLLAGITDTQYF.

The chain uses TRBV27 and TRBJ1-1; 10 positions match TRBD1. This CDR3 comprises 18 residues. The J segment lost 3 bases and the V segment lost 0 bases, leaving 10 bases of the junction unmatched. Germline values: CDR1 MNHEY, CDR2 SMNVEV (reference sequence). As DNA, the CDR3 is TGTGCCAGCAGTTTATCTGTGGGACAGGGGTTGGGGTACACTGAAGCTTTCTTT. Its protein is CASSLSVGQGLGYTEAFF.

The rearrangement joins TRBV6-6 to TRBJ1-4; the D gene is possibly TRBD1 (5 bases). V shed 5 bases and J shed 2 bases, with 9 bases lying between them. The CDR3 runs to 14 residues. Germline values: CDR1 MNHNY, CDR2 SVGAGI (reference sequence). DNA for the CDR3: TGTGCCAGCAGTCTCAGGGCTACTAATGAAAAACTGTTTTTT. Translating gives CASSLRATNEKLFF.

The genes are TRBV29-1 and TRBJ1-2, with TRBD1 identical over 7 bases. Germline V CDR1 and CDR2: SQVTM, ANQGSEA. The CDR3 consists of 13 residues. Losses at the gene ends were 2 bases for V and 4 bases for J; bases not matched to a gene: 4. The CDR3 nucleotides are TGCAGCGTTGAATCGGGGGACAGCTATGGCTACACCTTC. Its translation is CSVESGDSYGYTF.

V gene TRBV12-5 combines with J gene TRBJ2-7, with 8 positions matching TRBD1. Germline V gene lookup returns CDR1 LGHNT and CDR2 FRNRAP. The CDR3 is 14 amino acids. Trimming took 6 bases from V and 2 from J; bases not matched to a gene: 6. CDR3: CASGEGQAPYEQYF. CDR3 sequence (DNA): TGTGCTAGTGGCGAGGGACAGGCGCCCTACGAGCAGTACTTC. The full variable domain, with the rest looked up from reference TRBV12-5 and TRBJ2-7, is DARVTQTPRHKVTEMGQEVTMRCQPILGHNTVFWYRQTMMQGLELLAYFRNRAPLDDSGMPKDRFSAEMPDATLATLKIQPSEPRDSAVYFCASGEGQAPYEQYFGPGTRLTVT.

The V gene is TRBV19, the J gene TRBJ1-5; 9 bases agree with TRBD1. The V gene's germline CDR1 is LNHDA and CDR2 SQIVND (reference sequence). The V segment lost 5 bases and the J segment 4 bases; nucleotides outside the gene matches: 12. CDR3 size: 17 residues. The chain's CDR3 is CASSDSGTGMHNQPQHF. The CDR3 bases are TGTGCCAGTAGTGACTCCGGGACAGGGATGCATAATCAGCCCCAGCATTTT.

The J gene is TRBJ1-1, the V gene TRBV4-2; a weak D match, TRBD1 (6 bases). Germline CDR1 and CDR2: LGHNA and YNFKEQ. V lost 0 bases, J lost 6 bases, and 17 bases lay in between. This CDR3 has 16 amino acids. CDR3 in DNA: TGTGCCAGCAGCCAAGAATTGAGGACAGCAATCTCTGAAGCTTTCTTT. This encodes CASSQELRTAISEAFF.

The chain links TRBV5-6 to TRBJ2-5; no definite D call. The DNA end lines up better with TRBJ2-7; the J call may be wrong. The CDR3 consists of 14 residues. CDR1 is SGHDT and CDR2 is YYEEEE in the germline V gene. This CDR3 reads CASSLGPGFYEQYF. The DNA for the CDR3 is TGTGCCAGCAGCTTGGGGCCAGGTTTCTACGAGCAGTACTTC.

The DNA of the CDR3 is TGCGCCAGCAGCTTGGCCGCAGGGTTGGAGGAGACCCAGTACTTC. Translated: CASSLAAGLEETQYF. This rearrangement joins TRBV5-1 to TRBJ2-5; D possibly corresponds to TRBD1 (5 bases). The CDR3 runs 15 residues. Between the trimmed V and J ends, which lost 0 bases and 5 bases, there was a span of 14 bases. Per germline, CDR1 SGHRS and CDR2 YFSETQ.

The rearrangement uses TRBV29-1 and TRBJ2-1; 13 positions match TRBD2. The CDR3 covers 16 residues. J was trimmed by 2 bases and V by 6 bases; bases with no gene match: 7. Germline loops: CDR1 SQVTM, CDR2 ANQGSEA. The CDR3: CSVVGLAGVAYNEQFF. The CDR3 DNA follows: TGCAGCGTCGTAGGACTAGCGGGAGTAGCCTACAATGAGCAGTTCTTC.

This chain uses TRBV27 with TRBJ2-1; 9 bases map to TRBD1. Germline-derived CDR1 and CDR2 are MNHEY and SMNVEV (reference sequence). V lost 7 bases to trimming and J lost 5 bases; unmatched junction nucleotides: 12. The CDR3 contains 16 residues. The CDR3 DNA reads as TGTGCCAGCACCACACTGGGGGACAGGGTAGACAATGAGCAGTTCTTC. Amino acids: CASTTLGDRVDNEQFF.

This chain connects TRBV19 to TRBJ2-1; no firm D call. Looked up from germline, CDR1 is LNHDA and CDR2 is SQIVND (reference sequence). Trimming took 5 bases from V and 2 from J, leaving 7 bases between them. The CDR3 consists of 13 residues. The chain's CDR3 is CASSLFTYNEQFF. Here the CDR3 DNA reads TGTGCCAGTAGTCTTTTTACCTACAATGAGCAGTTCTTC.

The chain links TRBV7-2 to TRBJ1-1, with D possibly TRBD1 on 5 matching bases. Germline lookup yields CDR1 SGHTA and CDR2 FQGNSA. V was clipped by 1 base and J by 5 bases, with 11 bases between them. The CDR3 loop spans 14 amino acids. CDR3 nucleotide sequence: TGTGCCAGCAGCTTAGGACAGAGTCTAACTGAAGCTTTCTTT. It specifies CASSLGQSLTEAFF.

The chain employs TRBV6-5 and TRBJ2-7; D call uncertain. This CDR3 comprises 13 residues. Trimming shortened V by 2 bases and J by 3 bases, and 8 bases separated the two germline ends. CDR1 is MNHEY, CDR2 SVGAGI, per germline. The CDR3 region has the DNA TGTGCCAGCAGTTACGTTAGGAGCTACGAGCAGTACTTC. Translating it yields CASSYVRSYEQYF.

The CDR3 DNA sequence: TGTGCCAGCAGCATATACAATGAGCAGTTCTTC. Protein sequence: CASSIYNEQFF. The chain is built from TRBV7-2 and TRBJ2-1; D call uncertain. The length of the CDR3 is 11 residues. Germline CDR1 SGHTA, CDR2 FQGNSA. Trimming removed 5 bases at V and 4 bases at J, with 3 bases between.

The rearrangement joins TRBV7-3 to TRBJ2-1; 8 bases map to TRBD2. V lost 2 bases and J lost 5; bases outside the gene matches: 11. Germline-derived CDR1 and CDR2 are SGHTA and FQGTGA. The CDR3 covers 17 residues. The CDR3 nucleotides are TGTGCCAGCAGCTTATCGTTCGGGGGGGCGGCTAACAATGAGCAGTTCTTC. Residues: CASSLSFGGAANNEQFF.

The rearrangement joins TRBV10-1 to TRBJ2-7; 7 bases map to TRBD1. This CDR3 is built from 14 residues. Germline CDR1 reads WNHNN; CDR2 reads SYGVQD (reference sequence). After removal of 6 bases from V and 2 bases from J, the junction contained 7 bases not matched to a gene. The CDR3, as DNA: TGCGCCAGCAGCCTGGGGGACAGAGCCTACGAGCAGTACTTC. This sequence encodes CASSLGDRAYEQYF.

The genes are TRBV5-6 and TRBJ2-2; D is perhaps TRBD2 (5 bases). Germline V gives CDR1 SGHDT, CDR2 YYEEEE. The ends were cut back, 0 bases at V and 3 bases at J, with 9 bases in the middle. The CDR3 runs to 15 residues. CDR3 loop: CASSLGTWYTGELFF. In nucleotides, the CDR3 is TGTGCCAGCAGCTTGGGGACTTGGTACACCGGGGAGCTGTTTTTT.

The chain links TRBV6-6 to TRBJ1-5; D perhaps matches TRBD1 (5 bases). The CDR3 has 14 amino acids. The germline CDR1 and CDR2 sequences are MNHNY and SVGAGI (reference sequence). Deletions cut 5 bases from V and 3 bases from J, with 11 bases between. DNA for the CDR3: TGTGCCAGCAGTGGGCGACAGCCCAATCAGCCCCAGCATTTT. It is translated as CASSGRQPNQPQHF.

This chain links TRBV19 with TRBJ2-7; 7 nucleotides align to TRBD1. The CDR3 runs 13 residues. Germline V gene data show CDR1 as LNHDA and CDR2 as SQIVND (reference sequence). Trimming cost V 5 bases and J 2 bases; bases outside gene matches: 3. The CDR3 region has the DNA TGTGCCAGTAGTCCAGGGACAGCCTACGAGCAGTACTTC. This translates into CASSPGTAYEQYF.

The rearrangement links TRBV5-6 to TRBJ2-1; D might be TRBD1 (6 bases). Germline lookup yields CDR1 SGHDT and CDR2 YYEEEE. This CDR3 has 14 amino acids. V lost 4 bases and J lost 3, with 11 bases in between. The CDR3, as DNA: TGTGCCAGCAGCCCGGACAGAGTCTACAATGAGCAGTTCTTC. Translating it yields CASSPDRVYNEQFF.

The chain has TRBV18 and TRBJ2-7; 8 nucleotides align to TRBD2. The CDR3 runs 13 residues. The V gene's germline CDR1 is KGHSH and CDR2 LQKENI. Unmatched junction bases numbered 0, after V lost 2 bases and J lost 3 bases. CDR3 sequence reads: CASSPAGGYEQYF. CDR3 coding DNA: TGTGCCAGCTCACCAGCGGGGGGCTACGAGCAGTACTTC.

The chain couples TRBV7-9 to TRBJ1-2; 12 bases line up with TRBD1. The CDR3 runs 16 residues. In germline, CDR1 is SEHNR, CDR2 FQNEAQ (reference sequence). J was trimmed by 0 bases and V by 5 bases; bases with no gene match: 4. The CDR3 here is CASSTGTGGSNYGYTF. CDR3 DNA: TGTGCCAGCAGCACCGGGACAGGGGGCTCTAACTATGGCTACACCTTC.

The CDR3 nucleotides are TGTGCCAGCAGGAGGGGGGGCCGGGAGACCCAGTACTTC. This encodes CASRRGGRETQYF. V is TRBV7-2 and J is TRBJ2-5; the D gene is possibly TRBD2 (7 bases). Trimming took off 6 bases at V and 5 bases at J, with 13 bases between the two ends. The CDR3 is 13 amino acids. From germline, CDR1 is SGHTA and CDR2 FQGNSA.

The chain couples TRBV10-3 to TRBJ2-2; 8 positions match TRBD2. The CDR3 length is 17 residues. V trimming: 6 bases; J trimming: 6 bases; junction bases outside the gene matches: 15. Looked up from germline, CDR1 is ENHRY and CDR2 is SYGVKD. The CDR3: CAIRLETAGEFAGELFF. CDR3 nucleotides: TGTGCCATCAGATTAGAGACAGCGGGAGAATTTGCCGGGGAGCTGTTTTTT.